Listed here is a single T cell receptor beta chain. Trimming took 2 bases from V and 5 from J, leaving 12 bases between them. This CDR3 is built from 15 residues. Germline assignment: CDR1 MNHEY and CDR2 SMNVEV (reference sequence). This sample was taken from a study of blood T cell repertoires in COVID-19. Study summary: PBMCs, B-cell-depleted T cells, or T cells were the source of the cDNA or gDNA that made up the material.

This table comes from immunoSEQ multiplex PCR, and its TCRdb copy is limited to in-frame clones, with some not included. This sample has around 200,000 clones, with approximately 82% found just once. The rearrangement links TRBV27 to TRBJ1-4; D may be TRBD1 (5 bases). The source material was peripheral blood. The TCR sequence derives from a man aged 35 to 55 with active or convalescent COVID-19. CDR3 sequence (DNA): TGTGCCAGCAGTTTACGGGAGAGGGGAAATGAAAAACTGTTTTTT. Translating gives CASSLRERGNEKLFF.